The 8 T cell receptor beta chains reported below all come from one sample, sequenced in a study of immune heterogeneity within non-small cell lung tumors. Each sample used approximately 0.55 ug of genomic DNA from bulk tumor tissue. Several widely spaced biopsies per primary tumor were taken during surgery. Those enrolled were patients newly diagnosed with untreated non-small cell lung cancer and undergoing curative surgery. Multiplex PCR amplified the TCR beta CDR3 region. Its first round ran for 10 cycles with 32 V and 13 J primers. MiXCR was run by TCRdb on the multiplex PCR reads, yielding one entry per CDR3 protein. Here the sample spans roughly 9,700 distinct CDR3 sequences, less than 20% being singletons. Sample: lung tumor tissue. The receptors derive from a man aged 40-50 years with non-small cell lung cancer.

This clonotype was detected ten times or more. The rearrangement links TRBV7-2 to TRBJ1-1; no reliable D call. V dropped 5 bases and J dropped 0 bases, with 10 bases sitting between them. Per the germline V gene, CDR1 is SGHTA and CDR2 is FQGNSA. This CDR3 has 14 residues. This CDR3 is CASSPRFMNTEAFF. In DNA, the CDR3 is TGTGCCAGCAGCCCCAGGTTCATGAACACTGAAGCTTTCTTT.

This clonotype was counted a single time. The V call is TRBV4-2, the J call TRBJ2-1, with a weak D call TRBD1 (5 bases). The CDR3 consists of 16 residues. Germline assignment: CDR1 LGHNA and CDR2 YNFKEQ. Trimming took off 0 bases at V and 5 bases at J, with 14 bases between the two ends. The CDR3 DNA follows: TGTGCCAGCAGCCAAGACTTAGGGGAAGGAAACAATGAGCAGTTCTTC. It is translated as CASSQDLGEGNNEQFF.

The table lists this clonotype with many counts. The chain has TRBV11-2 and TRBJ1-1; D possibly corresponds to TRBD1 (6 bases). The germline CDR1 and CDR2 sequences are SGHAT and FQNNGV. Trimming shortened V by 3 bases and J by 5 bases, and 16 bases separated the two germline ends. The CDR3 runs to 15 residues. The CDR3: CASSFLGGVGTEAFF. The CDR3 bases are TGTGCCAGCAGCTTTCTAGGGGGTGTAGGAACTGAAGCTTTCTTT.

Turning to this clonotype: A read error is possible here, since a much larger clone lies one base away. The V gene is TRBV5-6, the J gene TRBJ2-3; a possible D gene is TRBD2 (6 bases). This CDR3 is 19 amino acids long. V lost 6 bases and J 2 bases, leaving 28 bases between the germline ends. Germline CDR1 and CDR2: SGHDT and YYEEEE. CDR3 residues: CASTHWVPAGPADTDTQYF. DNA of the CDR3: TGTGCCAGCACCCACTGGGTACCAGCGGGTCCCGCTGACACAGATACGCAGTATTTT.

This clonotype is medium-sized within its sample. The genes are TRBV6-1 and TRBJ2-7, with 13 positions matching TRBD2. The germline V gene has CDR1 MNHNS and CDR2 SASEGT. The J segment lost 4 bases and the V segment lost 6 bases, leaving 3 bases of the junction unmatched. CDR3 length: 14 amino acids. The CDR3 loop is CASRTSGGLYEQYF. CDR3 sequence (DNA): TGTGCCAGCAGGACTAGCGGGGGGTTGTACGAGCAGTACTTC.

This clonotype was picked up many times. The CDR3 bases are TGTGCCAGCAGTGCCTTTTGGGGGCTAAGGTCTGGGGCCAACGTCCTGACTTTC. It codes for CASSAFWGLRSGANVLTF. The V and J genes are TRBV12-3 or TRBV12-4 and TRBJ2-6, with D perhaps TRBD1 (6 bases). Trimming removed 5 bases from V and 1 base from J, with 18 bases in between. The CDR3 is made up of 18 amino acids.

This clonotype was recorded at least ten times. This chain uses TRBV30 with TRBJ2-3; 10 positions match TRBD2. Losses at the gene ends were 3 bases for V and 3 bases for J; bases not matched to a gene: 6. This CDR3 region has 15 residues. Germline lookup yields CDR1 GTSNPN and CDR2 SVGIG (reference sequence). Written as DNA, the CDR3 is TGTGCCTGGAGGGCGCTAGCGGGAGTGACAGATACGCAGTATTTT. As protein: CAWRALAGVTDTQYF. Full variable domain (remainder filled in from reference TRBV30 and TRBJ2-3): SQTIHQWPATLVQPVGSPLSLECTVEGTSNPNLYWYRQAAGRGLQLLFYSVGIGQISSEVPQNLSASRPQDRQFILSSKKLLLSDSGFYLCAWRALAGVTDTQYFGPGTRLTVL.

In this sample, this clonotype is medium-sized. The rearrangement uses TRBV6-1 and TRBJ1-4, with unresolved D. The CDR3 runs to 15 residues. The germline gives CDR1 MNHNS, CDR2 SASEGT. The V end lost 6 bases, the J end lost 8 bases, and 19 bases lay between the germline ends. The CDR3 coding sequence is TGTGCCAGCAGCGACGTACCACGGCACAGCGAAAAACTGTTTTTT. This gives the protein CASSDVPRHSEKLFF.